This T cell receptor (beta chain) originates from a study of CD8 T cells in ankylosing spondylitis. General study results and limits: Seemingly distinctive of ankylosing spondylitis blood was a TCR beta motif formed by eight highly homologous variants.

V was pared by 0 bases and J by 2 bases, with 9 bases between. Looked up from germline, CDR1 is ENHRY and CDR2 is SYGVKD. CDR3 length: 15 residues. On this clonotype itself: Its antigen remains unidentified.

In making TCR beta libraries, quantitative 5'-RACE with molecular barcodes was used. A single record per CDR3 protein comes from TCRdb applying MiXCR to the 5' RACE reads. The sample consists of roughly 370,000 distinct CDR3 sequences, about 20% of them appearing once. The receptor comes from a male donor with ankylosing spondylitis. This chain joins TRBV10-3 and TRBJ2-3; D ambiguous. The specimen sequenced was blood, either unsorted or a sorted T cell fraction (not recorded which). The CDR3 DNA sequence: TGTGCCATCAGTGAGTCAGGCAGTTCCACAGATACGCAGTATTTT. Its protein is CAISESGSSTDTQYF.